This entry lists 11 T cell receptor beta chains sequenced from one sample in a study of cytomegalovirus exposure and HLA in healthy donors. PCR involved 60 Vbeta and 13 Jbeta primers. TCRdb's copy holds only in-frame clones and misses some; the assay was immunoSEQ multiplex PCR. The data hold a few hundred thousand clones, with approximately 85% observed a single time. Sequenced material: PBMCs. Every receptor here comes from a woman between 35 and 50 years old in good health and CMV-seropositive.

V is TRBV19 and J is TRBJ1-5, with 8 bases identical to TRBD1. CDR3 length equals 16 residues. From germline, CDR1 is LNHDA and CDR2 SQIVND (reference sequence). J lost 1 base, V lost 5 bases, and 7 bases had no gene match. The DNA of the CDR3 is TGTGCCAGTAGTCTGTCAGACAGGGGAAGCAATCAGCCCCAGCATTTT. This translates into CASSLSDRGSNQPQHF.

There are a few counts of this clone. The junction departs from the called germline gene at one end, perhaps through a read error. The V call is TRBV11-3, the J call TRBJ2-6; 9 nucleotides match TRBD2. CDR1 and CDR2 (germline): SGHNT, YENEEA. The CDR3 length is 18 residues. The CDR3 bases are TGTGCCAGCACCCTAGTCGCGGGAGGGCCTTCTGGGGCCAACGGCCTGACTTTC. Protein: CASTLVAGGPSGANGLTF.

The rearrangement uses TRBV4-3 and TRBJ1-1; D remains ambiguous. Germline CDR1 reads LGHNA; CDR2 reads YSLEER. The CDR3 is made up of 14 amino acids. The V end lost 1 base, the J end lost 4 bases, and 10 bases lay between the germline ends. The CDR3 sequence is CASSQGGGFTEAFF. DNA for the CDR3: TGCGCCAGCAGCCAAGGCGGAGGGTTCACTGAAGCTTTCTTT.

V and J are TRBV7-2 and TRBJ2-7, with 7 nucleotides matching TRBD2. Trimming cost V 5 bases and J 2 bases; bases outside gene matches: 9. Germline V gives CDR1 SGHTA, CDR2 FQGNSA. There are 15 residues in the CDR3. The CDR3 spells CASSLREGSAYEQYF. The DNA for the CDR3 is TGTGCCAGCAGCCTTAGGGAGGGGAGTGCCTACGAGCAGTACTTC.

The rearrangement uses TRBV14 and TRBJ2-7, with TRBD1 matching 7 bases. The CDR3 extends over 14 amino acids. The trim removed 2 bases at V and 2 bases at J, leaving 3 bases unmatched. Germline V gene lookup returns CDR1 SGHDN and CDR2 FVKESK. CDR3 residues: CASSQRDRAYEQYF. The CDR3 nucleotides read TGTGCCAGCAGCCAACGTGACAGGGCCTACGAGCAGTACTTC.

The sample holds one count of this clone. The rearrangement uses TRBV29-1 and TRBJ1-2, with D unclear. Trimming left V 5 bases short and J 0 bases short, with 10 bases between. Germline CDR1 is SQVTM and CDR2 is ANQGSEA. The CDR3 extends over 13 amino acids. The CDR3 loop reads CSVLPGTNYGYTF. The CDR3 region has the DNA TGCAGCGTTTTACCGGGGACTAACTATGGCTACACCTTC.

This clone was detected once. The V call is TRBV5-1, the J call TRBJ2-7; 7 bases are a match to TRBD2. CDR1 is SGHRS and CDR2 is YFSETQ in the germline V gene. The CDR3 has 14 residues. V gave up 4 bases and J gave up 3 bases; unmatched junction bases: 7. The CDR3 coding sequence is TGCGCCAGCAGCCGTACTAGCGACAGCTACGAGCAGTACTTC. Its translation: CASSRTSDSYEQYF.

This clone was found once. The V call is TRBV12-5, the J call TRBJ2-1; maybe TRBD1 (5 bases). CDR1 LGHNT and CDR2 FRNRAP come from the germline V gene. Between the trimmed V and J ends, which lost 2 bases and 13 bases, there was a span of 12 bases. The CDR3 is 12 residues long. The CDR3 spells CASGLTFGHQFF. CDR3 in DNA: TGTGCTAGTGGTTTGACCTTCGGACACCAGTTCTTC.

The chain recombines TRBV18 with TRBJ1-2; no definite D call. Per germline, CDR1 KGHSH and CDR2 LQKENI. CDR3 size: 14 residues. V lost 6 bases, J lost 4 bases, and 15 bases lay in between. The CDR3 DNA reads as TGTGCCAGCTCCTCCGACCAGGCCTCCTATGGCTACACCTTC. Amino acid sequence: CASSSDQASYGYTF.

The chain carries TRBV11-2 and TRBJ2-7, with TRBD2 identical over 10 bases. V lost 2 bases and J lost 5; bases outside the gene matches: 9. Germline V gene sequence: CDR1 SGHAT, CDR2 FQNNGV. CDR3 length: 16 residues. CDR3 coding DNA: TGTGCCAGCAGCTTACTGCCTAGCGGGAGAACCCACGAGCAGTACTTC. Its translation: CASSLLPSGRTHEQYF.

The chain has TRBV2 and TRBJ1-5, with a tentative D call TRBD1 (5 bases). This CDR3 spans 15 amino acids. Germline CDR1 and CDR2: SNHLY and FYNNEI. V was shortened by 6 bases and J by 7 bases, with 19 bases between the two germline ends. CDR3 amino acids: CASSRDLISGQPQHF. The CDR3 DNA reads as TGTGCCAGCAGCCGGGACTTAATCTCGGGGCAGCCCCAGCATTTT.